This TCR beta chain was sequenced in a study of human T cells and chemical hapten exposure. Overall study context: An approximately 2 cm by approximately 2 cm inner upper arm patch received 2% DPC for sensitization. Whole-study findings and limits: Compared with pre-sensitization or healthy control sets, expanded TCRs clustered more.

Time point given: pre-sensitization, week 0. Treatment in this sample: therapeutic diphenylcyclopropenone sensitization with weekly scalp DPC. CDR1 and CDR2 (germline): LGHDT, YNNKEL (reference sequence). V lost 1 base, J lost 4 bases, and 10 bases lay in between. CDR3 length: 15 residues. Worth noting for this clonotype: Its antigen is not identified.

TCRdb re-analysed the RACE reads in MiXCR, keeping a single row per CDR3 protein. The sample holds about 260,000 distinct CDR3 sequences; about 9% are singletons and the top ten take about 2.5%. This sequence originates from a woman aged 40 to 50 with alopecia areata. Some clones in this sample may be carry-over from other donors' samples. The chain has TRBV3-1 and TRBJ2-2; D gene uncertain. Sequences were derived from whole blood, sampled in connection with sensitization to the hapten diphenylcyclopropenone (DPC). Here the CDR3 reads CASSQVYSSTGELFF. The CDR3, as DNA: TGTGCCAGCAGCCAAGTGTACAGTAGCACCGGGGAGCTGTTTTTT.